The 18 T cell receptor beta chains presented below share a single source sample, sequenced in a study of TIL therapy for anti-PD-1-resistant metastatic lung cancer. Time point described: pre-treatment sample, taken before nivolumab and TIL therapy. The immunoSEQ assay was v3. Sequencing was performed with immunoSEQ multiplex PCR; in TCRdb, only in-frame clones are kept and a portion is missing. The table lists about 60,000 clones, about 69% of them singletons, with roughly 7.2% in the top ten. This specimen consisted of blood, obtained at baseline. The receptors derive from a person aged 25 to 79 with non-small cell lung cancer.

Concerning this clone: At the DNA level, this CDR3 is encoded by other sequences in the same sample as well. The chain carries TRBV7-9 and TRBJ1-5; D is unclear. The ends were cut back, 3 bases at V and 0 bases at J, with 3 bases in the middle. The germline V gene encodes CDR1 SEHNR and CDR2 FQNEAQ (reference sequence). The length of the CDR3 is 13 residues. The CDR3: CASSFYSNQPQHF. Written as DNA, the CDR3 is TGTGCCAGCAGCTTTTATAGCAATCAGCCCCAGCATTTT.

A single count supports this clone. The V and J genes are TRBV5-1 and TRBJ2-3; D is possibly TRBD1 (5 bases). The V end was cut by 2 bases, the J end by 4 bases, with 11 bases between. Germline V gives CDR1 SGHRS, CDR2 YFSETQ. The CDR3 extends over 14 amino acids. This CDR3 is CASSFDSKSDTQYF. The CDR3 DNA is TGCGCCAGCAGCTTTGACAGCAAATCAGATACGCAGTATTTT.

V and J are TRBV5-1 and TRBJ1-4; 10 bases line up with TRBD1. This CDR3 contains 15 residues. The ends lost 7 bases at V and 8 bases at J; junction bases unmatched: 11. In germline, CDR1 is SGHRS, CDR2 YFSETQ. This chain's CDR3 is CASAPGTGAGEKLFF. The CDR3 region has the DNA TGCGCCAGCGCACCGGGGACAGGGGCAGGGGAAAAACTGTTTTTT. Looking up the rest from reference TRBV5-1 and TRBJ1-4 gives the full variable domain: KAGVTQTPRYLIKTRGQQVTLSCSPISGHRSVSWYQQTPGQGLQFLFEYFSETQRNKGNFPGRFSGRQFSNSRSEMNVSTLELGDSALYLCASAPGTGAGEKLFFGSGTQLSVL.

This clone was seen only once. The chain joins TRBV5-4 to TRBJ1-2; D call uncertain. With 2 bases removed from V and 5 bases from J, the gap between germline ends came to 19 bases. The CDR3 consists of 16 residues. The germline CDR1 and CDR2 sequences are SGHNT and YYREEE (reference sequence). The DNA for the CDR3 is TGTGCCAGCAGCTTCCCAGATCTTGCACCTACGTATGGCTACACCTTC. Translating it yields CASSFPDLAPTYGYTF.

This CDR3 reads CASSPPRYSYEQFF. In DNA form, the CDR3 reads TGTGCCAGCAGCCCACCACGCTACAGCTATGAGCAGTTCTTC. The chain uses TRBV11-3 and TRBJ2-1; D is uncertain. This CDR3 contains 14 residues. The germline V gene has CDR1 SGHNT and CDR2 YENEEA. The V end lost 5 bases, the J end lost 8 bases, and 16 bases lay between the germline ends.

The chain's CDR3 is CAWSPDKYWTSGGSHQETQYF. CDR3 DNA sequence: TGTGCCTGGAGCCCTGACAAGTACTGGACTAGCGGGGGGTCCCACCAAGAGACCCAGTACTTC. The chain links TRBV30 to TRBJ2-5; 14 bases match TRBD2. V was pared by 3 bases and J by 0 bases, with 18 bases of the junction left unmatched. The CDR3 sequence is 21 residues long. Per the germline V gene, CDR1 is GTSNPN and CDR2 is SVGIG (reference sequence).

This chain links TRBV5-1 with TRBJ2-4; 7 bases are shared with TRBD2. V lost 4 bases and J lost 6; bases outside the gene matches: 7. The CDR3 runs 14 residues. Germline CDR1 is SGHRS and CDR2 is YFSETQ. This CDR3 is CASSQTSSANIQYF. The CDR3 DNA reads as TGCGCCAGCAGCCAGACTAGCAGCGCAAACATTCAGTACTTC.

V usage is TRBV5-5 and J usage is TRBJ2-7, with 10 bases identical to TRBD1. The ends lost 3 bases at V and 2 bases at J; junction bases unmatched: 5. This CDR3 comprises 15 residues. Germline CDR1 and CDR2: SGHKS and YYEKEE (reference sequence). This CDR3 is CASSYRTGGAYEQYF. The CDR3 region has the DNA TGTGCCAGCAGCTATCGGACAGGGGGAGCCTACGAGCAGTACTTC.

This clone was seen a few times. The J gene is TRBJ2-1, the V gene TRBV5-1; D remains ambiguous. CDR1 and CDR2 (germline): SGHRS, YFSETQ. The CDR3 has 12 residues. Trimming removed 0 bases at V and 7 bases at J, with 5 bases between. This CDR3 reads CASSLGQNEQFF. For the CDR3, the DNA is TGCGCCAGCAGCTTGGGGCAAAATGAGCAGTTCTTC.

A few counts support this clone. The rearrangement links TRBV7-9 to TRBJ1-5; D remains ambiguous. Looked up from germline, CDR1 is SEHNR and CDR2 is FQNEAQ (reference sequence). CDR3 length: 13 amino acids. V gave up 8 bases and J gave up 3 bases, with 11 bases separating them. The CDR3 region is CASAGRNNQPQHF. For the CDR3, the DNA is TGTGCCAGCGCTGGTCGGAACAATCAGCCCCAGCATTTT.

About this clone: At one of its ends the junction is not consistent with the germline gene, which may arise from a read error. The chain has TRBV6-5 and TRBJ1-2, with a possible D match to TRBD1 (5 bases). This CDR3 has 14 amino acids. Per germline, CDR1 MNHEY and CDR2 SVGAGI. This CDR3 is CASSSIAGGHTRIF. Written as DNA, the CDR3 is TGTGCCAGCAGTTCAATTGCTGGGGGTCATACCAGGATCTTC.

The rearrangement joins TRBV4-1 to TRBJ1-2; 9 bases fit TRBD1. Germline V CDR1 and CDR2: MGHRA, YSYEKL. The CDR3 length is 15 residues. J lost 9 bases, V lost 5 bases, and 13 bases had no gene match. The CDR3 reads CASSSTGTGRVSYTF. DNA for the CDR3: TGCGCCAGCAGCTCCACCGGGACAGGGAGGGTAAGCTACACCTTC.

V and J are TRBV6-5 and TRBJ1-1; D perhaps matches TRBD1 (5 bases). The CDR3 runs to 15 residues. The germline V gene encodes CDR1 MNHEY and CDR2 SVGAGI. With 11 bases removed from V and 5 bases from J, the gap between germline ends came to 24 bases. CDR3 loop: CAARSQGHDSTEAFF. The CDR3 bases are TGTGCCGCGCGCTCTCAGGGTCATGATAGTACTGAAGCTTTCTTT.

Many counts were recorded for this clone. The chain joins TRBV4-1 to TRBJ1-4, with unresolved D. The V end was cut by 6 bases, the J end by 8 bases, with 7 bases between. This CDR3 is 11 amino acids long. Germline loops: CDR1 MGHRA, CDR2 YSYEKL. The CDR3 DNA follows: TGCGCCAGCAGGCTAGGGGAAAAACTGTTTTTT. Translation gives CASRLGEKLFF.

The genes are TRBV27 and TRBJ1-3; the D gene is possibly TRBD1 (5 bases). Per the germline V gene, CDR1 is MNHEY and CDR2 is SMNVEV (reference sequence). V lost 5 bases and J lost 0, with 14 bases in between. The CDR3 contains 16 residues. The CDR3 is CASSRSGTSSGNTIYF. As DNA, the CDR3 is TGTGCCAGCAGTAGATCCGGGACGAGCTCTGGAAACACCATATATTTT.

The CDR3 loop is CASSLRQGGYEQYF. The CDR3, as DNA: TGCGCCAGCAGCCTCCGACAGGGGGGATACGAGCAGTACTTC. V gene TRBV5-1 combines with J gene TRBJ2-7; TRBD1 agrees at 9 bases. CDR3 size: 14 residues. V gave up 4 bases and J gave up 4 bases; unmatched junction bases: 6. From germline, CDR1 is SGHRS and CDR2 YFSETQ. Complete variable domain (other parts from reference TRBV5-1 and TRBJ2-7): KAGVTQTPRYLIKTRGQQVTLSCSPISGHRSVSWYQQTPGQGLQFLFEYFSETQRNKGNFPGRFSGRQFSNSRSEMNVSTLELGDSALYLCASSLRQGGYEQYFGPGTRLTVT.

As for this clone: The same CDR3 arises from other DNA sequences in this sample as well. V gene TRBV6-6 combines with J gene TRBJ2-3, with 10 bases fitting TRBD1. CDR1 and CDR2 from the germline V gene are MNHNY and SVGAGI (reference sequence). The CDR3 spans 15 residues. V gave up 6 bases and J gave up 2 bases; unmatched junction bases: 5. CDR3 residues: CASSKGQGTTDTQYF. CDR3 in DNA: TGTGCCAGCAGCAAGGGACAGGGGACCACAGATACGCAGTATTTT.

The gene calls are TRBV6-5 and TRBJ2-7; 10 bases fit TRBD1. V lost 6 bases to trimming and J lost 1 base; unmatched junction nucleotides: 6. Germline assignment: CDR1 MNHEY and CDR2 SVGAGI. The CDR3 is 15 amino acids. The CDR3 is CASRGPGQGSYEQYF. CDR3 nucleotides: TGTGCCAGCAGGGGACCGGGACAGGGGTCCTACGAGCAGTACTTC.